These T cell receptor beta chains were read from a single sample in a study of regulatory T cells in long-lasting Graves disease. TCRdb itself ran the multiplex PCR reads through MiXCR, one entry per CDR3 protein. The profile shows 440,000 or so distinct CDR3 sequences, over 15% of them singletons. This sample was shared with a second study, whose subject was T cells in Graves' hyperthyroidism and ophthalmopathy.

Sample: peripheral blood mononuclear cells (PBMCs), taken at new diagnosis, from a patient treated with antithyroid drugs. These receptors were collected from a woman aged 30 to 39 with Graves disease. Both conserved end residues are part of each CDR3. A D gene is named only where the DNA matches it firmly. Some rows mark clone size as missing; the rest say once, few, many or name a class of expanded clone.

size: many
D: .
V: TRBV19
J: TRBJ1-1
DNA: TGTGCCAGTAGTATGGGGCAAGGGGACACTGAAGCTTTCTTT
CDR3: CASSMGQGDTEAFF

size: many
D: TRBD2
V: TRBV20-1
J: TRBJ2-1
DNA: TGCAGTGCTAGAGATGGGACTACCCACAATGAGCAGTTCTTC
CDR3: CSARDGTTHNEQFF

size: many
D: TRBD1
V: TRBV6-1
J: TRBJ1-1
DNA: TGTGCCATCTCAAATTACAGGGGCACTGAAGCTTTCTTT
CDR3: CAISNYRGTEAFF

size: many
D: .
V: TRBV5-5
J: TRBJ1-1
DNA: TGTGCCAGCAGCTTGGTACGGGGGCCCACTGAAGCTTTCTTT
CDR3: CASSLVRGPTEAFF

size: many
D: .
V: TRBV28
J: TRBJ1-2
DNA: TGTGCCAGCAGCCTTACGGGGGCTAACTATGGCTACACCTTC
CDR3: CASSLTGANYGYTF

size: many
D: .
V: TRBV3-1
J: TRBJ1-2
DNA: TGTGCCAGCAGCCTGACAGCGCTTAACTATGGCTACACCTTC
CDR3: CASSLTALNYGYTF

size: few
D: TRBD2
V: TRBV24-1
J: TRBJ2-1
DNA: TGTGCCACCAGTGACCAGTCGGGAGGGCCGAGAACTACAAATGAGCAGTTCTTC
CDR3: CATSDQSGGPRTTNEQFF

size: .
D: .
V: TRBV5-4
J: TRBJ2-5
DNA: TGTGCCAGCAGCTTACCAGGGGCTGTGACCCAGTACTTC
CDR3: CASSLPGAVTQYF

size: many
D: .
V: TRBV7-9
J: TRBJ2-5
DNA: TGTGCCAGCAGCTCCCCTTTAGAGACCCAGTACTTC
CDR3: CASSSPLETQYF

size: few
D: TRBD1
V: TRBV15
J: TRBJ2-1
DNA: TGTGCCACCAGCAGAGACAGGGGGTTAGTAAGTGAGCAGTTCTTC
CDR3: CATSRDRGLVSEQFF

size: .
D: TRBD2
V: TRBV19
J: TRBJ2-4
DNA: TGTGCCAGTAATCCCGGGCGGGAGGGCCCCAAAAACATTCAGTACTTC
CDR3: CASNPGREGPKNIQYF

size: many
D: TRBD2
V: TRBV6-2/TRBV6-3
J: TRBJ2-7
DNA: TGTGCCAGCAGTTACCAGCGGGAGACCACCTACGAGCAGTACTTC
CDR3: CASSYQRETTYEQYF

size: many
D: .
V: TRBV5-4
J: TRBJ2-7
DNA: TGTGCCAGCAGCTTGGTTCCCCCCGGGGGTGAGCAGTACTTC
CDR3: CASSLVPPGGEQYF

size: .
D: .
V: TRBV5-1
J: TRBJ2-2
DNA: TGCACCAGCAGCCCCGGGACGGCGAACACCGGGGAGCTGTTTTTT
CDR3: CTSSPGTANTGELFF

size: many
D: TRBD2
V: TRBV18
J: TRBJ2-1
DNA: TGTGCCAGCTCACCGGGGACTAGCGGGAGTATGGATGAGCAGTTCTTC
CDR3: CASSPGTSGSMDEQFF

size: many
D: .
V: TRBV24-1
J: TRBJ1-5
DNA: TGTGCCACCGGAAGCGTTCTTAGCAATCAGCCCCAGCATTTT
CDR3: CATGSVLSNQPQHF

size: few
D: .
V: TRBV28
J: TRBJ2-7
DNA: TGTGCCAGCAGTTACACCCGGGGAGACGAGCAGTACTTC
CDR3: CASSYTRGDEQYF

size: many
D: .
V: TRBV3-1
J: TRBJ2-7
DNA: TGTGCCAGCAGCCAAGCGGGGAGCGGGCTCGGTTCAGGGCAGTACTTC
CDR3: CASSQAGSGLGSGQYF

size: many
D: .
V: TRBV6-1
J: TRBJ2-1
DNA: TGTGCCAGCAGGACTGGGGGGACGTTGGAGCAGTTCTTC
CDR3: CASRTGGTLEQFF

size: many
D: .
V: TRBV6-5
J: TRBJ2-5
DNA: TGTGCCAGCAGTTATCTTAGGGCCCGCTCGGAGACCCAGTACTTC
CDR3: CASSYLRARSETQYF

size: many
D: TRBD2
V: TRBV6-1
J: TRBJ2-4
DNA: TGTGCCAGCATCCGACGGGAGGGCTGGGACATTCAGTACTTC
CDR3: CASIRREGWDIQYF

size: few
D: .
V: TRBV19
J: TRBJ2-7
DNA: TGTGCCAGTAGTAGGGTGGGCTCAACCTACGAGCAGTACTTC
CDR3: CASSRVGSTYEQYF

size: many
D: .
V: TRBV6-2/TRBV6-3
J: TRBJ1-2
DNA: TGTGCCAGCAGACCGCGGACAGACCACCGTAACTATGGCTACACCTTC
CDR3: CASRPRTDHRNYGYTF

size: few
D: .
V: TRBV12-3/TRBV12-4
J: TRBJ1-2
DNA: TGTGCCAGCAGGAAATTTTTAGGGGGGGACTATGGCTACACCTTC
CDR3: CASRKFLGGDYGYTF